One sample yielded the 12 T cell receptor beta chains listed below, sequenced in a study of identical twins. TCRdb reprocessed the 5' RACE reads via MiXCR and lists one record per CDR3 protein. This table holds roughly 240,000 distinct CDR3 sequences, 7.5% found once. This same sample was also taken into another study, of yellow fever vaccine responses in identical twins.

Sequencing used CD8+ T cells sorted from blood. The receptor set was obtained from a woman aged 18-30 years in good health.

This CDR3 is CATSRAGAGGEDIQYF. DNA of the CDR3: TGTGCCACCAGCAGAGCTGGAGCGGGAGGGGAGGACATTCAGTACTTC. The J gene is TRBJ2-4, the V gene TRBV15, with 10 nucleotides matching TRBD2. CDR1 LNHNV and CDR2 YYDKDF come from the germline V gene (reference sequence). V lost 1 base, J lost 8 bases, and 8 bases stayed unmatched. This CDR3 has 16 amino acids.

This clonotype was seen more than once but under ten times. This chain connects TRBV3-1 to TRBJ2-1; no definite D call. Germline CDR1 is LGHDT and CDR2 is YNNKEL (reference sequence). Trimming left V 6 bases short and J 6 bases short, with 18 bases between. CDR3 length equals 15 residues. The DNA of the CDR3 is TGTGCCAGCAGTTACGGACGGCTATTCTCCAATGAGCAGTTCTTC. As protein: CASSYGRLFSNEQFF.

This clonotype was seen ten or more times. The chain couples TRBV4-1 to TRBJ2-1; D possibly corresponds to TRBD1 (6 bases). Trimming took off 0 bases at V and 3 bases at J, with 12 bases between the two ends. The CDR3 totals 16 residues. Germline V CDR1 and CDR2: MGHRA, YSYEKL. CDR3 amino acids: CASSQEGVTGYNEQFF. In DNA, the CDR3 is TGCGCCAGCAGCCAAGAAGGCGTGACAGGCTACAATGAGCAGTTCTTC.

This clonotype has ten or more counts. The gene calls are TRBV10-3 and TRBJ2-1; TRBD2 matches at 8 bases. Looked up from germline, CDR1 is ENHRY and CDR2 is SYGVKD. The CDR3 covers 21 residues. V was clipped by 4 bases and J by 4 bases; unmatched bases: 24. The CDR3 DNA reads as TGTGCCATCAGTGGGAGCGGGACCGTTATGAGCGGGGGAAACTTATACAATGAGCAGTTCTTC. This sequence encodes CAISGSGTVMSGGNLYNEQFF.

This clonotype appeared many times. The rearrangement joins TRBV3-1 to TRBJ2-1; 8 bases are a match to TRBD2. This CDR3 has 16 amino acids. Unmatched junction bases numbered 5, after V lost 0 bases and J lost 4 bases. Per the germline V gene, CDR1 is LGHDT and CDR2 is YNNKEL (reference sequence). CDR3 protein: CASSQEPGTRYNEQFF. CDR3 bases: TGTGCCAGCAGCCAAGAACCCGGGACTAGGTACAATGAGCAGTTCTTC.

This clonotype was detected ten times or more. V usage is TRBV29-1 and J usage is TRBJ2-5, with 8 bases matching TRBD1. The V and J ends lost 6 bases and 4 bases, in that order; junction bases with no gene match: 7. Germline V gives CDR1 SQVTM, CDR2 ANQGSEA. The CDR3 sequence is 13 residues long. This chain's CDR3 is CSVETGAGETQYF. CDR3 bases: TGCAGCGTGGAGACAGGGGCCGGAGAGACCCAGTACTTC.

This clonotype was observed many times. The rearrangement joins TRBV15 to TRBJ2-7, with D possibly being TRBD1 or TRBD2 (6 bases each). CDR1 and CDR2 from the germline V gene are LNHNV and YYDKDF (reference sequence). V lost 5 bases and J 3 bases, leaving 14 bases between the germline ends. The CDR3 is 14 residues long. The CDR3 DNA sequence: TGTGCCACCAGCTCAGGAGGGGGGCTCTACGAGCAGTACGTC. The encoded protein is CATSSGGGLYEQYV.

The chain joins TRBV11-2 to TRBJ2-5; possibly TRBD1 for D (6 bases). The V and J ends lost 4 bases and 1 base respectively, with 10 bases between them. Looked up from germline, CDR1 is SGHAT and CDR2 is FQNNGV. The CDR3 is 14 residues long. CDR3 loop: CASSSGQIQETQYF. The DNA for the CDR3 is TGTGCCAGCAGCTCCGGACAGATCCAAGAGACCCAGTACTTC. The variable domain in full, with the rest retrieved from reference TRBV11-2 and TRBJ2-5, is EAGVAQSPRYKIIEKRQSVAFWCNPISGHATLYWYQQILGQGPKLLIQFQNNGVVDDSQLPKDRFSAERLKGVDSTLKIQPAKLEDSAVYLCASSSGQIQETQYFGPGTRLLVL.

This clonotype was recorded a few times. DNA of the CDR3: TGCGCCAGCAGCCAAGATCCGGGACAAGCTTTCTTT. Translation gives CASSQDPGQAFF. The chain joins TRBV4-1 to TRBJ1-1, with D possibly TRBD1 on 5 matching bases. In germline, CDR1 is MGHRA, CDR2 YSYEKL. The CDR3 has 12 amino acids. V dropped 0 bases and J dropped 9 bases, with 8 bases sitting between them.

The chain employs TRBV9 and TRBJ2-5, with TRBD2 matching over 10 bases. The CDR3 extends over 15 amino acids. Germline V gene lookup returns CDR1 SGDLS and CDR2 YYNGEE. J was trimmed by 1 base and V by 4 bases; bases with no gene match: 4. This chain's CDR3 is CASSLLAGAQETQYF. In nucleotides, the CDR3 is TGTGCCAGCAGCCTCCTAGCGGGAGCCCAAGAGACCCAGTACTTC.

This chain joins TRBV6-4 and TRBJ2-2; 8 bases are a match to TRBD1. Germline V gives CDR1 MRHNA, CDR2 SNTAGT. The CDR3 covers 13 residues. The J segment lost 7 bases and the V segment lost 3 bases, leaving 1 base of the junction unmatched. The DNA of the CDR3 is TGTGCCAGCAGTGAGACAGGGGTCGGGGAGCTGTTTTTT. This encodes CASSETGVGELFF.

Points on this clonotype: This may be a read error, as it is one base from a much larger clone. The chain has TRBV25-1 and TRBJ2-7; no reliable D call. Germline CDR1 and CDR2: MGHDK and SYGVNS. The CDR3 covers 14 residues. V lost 5 bases and J lost 0, with 11 bases in between. CDR3 region: CASSKVGSSYEQYF. CDR3 sequence (DNA): TGTGCCAGCAGTAAAGTTGGCAGCTCCTACGAGCAGTACTTC.